This TCR beta chain was sequenced in a study of patients and donors after allogeneic stem cell transplantation. Germline-derived CDR1 and CDR2 are SQVTM and ANQGSEA. This CDR3 spans 10 amino acids. V was trimmed by 4 bases and J by 3 bases, leaving 4 bases between them. TCRdb independently ran MiXCR on the RT-PCR reads; one entry per CDR3 protein. Of fewer than 500,000 distinct CDR3 sequences in the sample, approximately 16% were seen once. Sequenced input: blood, either unsorted or a sorted T cell fraction (not recorded which). V gene TRBV29-1 combines with J gene TRBJ2-7; D is uncertain. This receptor was identified in a human donor who was either an allogeneic HSCT recipient or a stem cell or donor lymphocyte infusion donor (not recorded which). It is not recorded whose cells these are; they may come from a transplant donor. CDR3 region: CSVVSYEQYF. CDR3 sequence (DNA): TGCAGCGTTGTGAGCTACGAGCAGTACTTC.